Listed below are T cell receptor delta chains from one sample, sequenced in a study of gammadelta T cells in human blood. TCRdb applied CATT to the RT-PCR reads for clone calling. The sample comprises 250 to 350 delta-chain clones, 17% of which are singletons, and around 30% rests with the top ten. Sequencing was carried out using non-Vgamma9Vdelta2 gamma-delta T cells from infant blood. Receptor source: a human donor. The CDR3 runs from the conserved cysteine through the conserved F or W. Each record gives: J gene, V gene, clone size, D gene, CDR3 protein, CDR3 DNA. The D gene is left open where the match is weak. Expanded clones get a size class; other rows say once, few or many, or leave the size out.

TRDJ1	TRDV3	large	-	CAFSERPTPRRRGIPIYTDKLIF	TGTGCCTTTAGCGAGCGTCCTACCCCGAGGAGACGGGGGATTCCCATTTACACCGATAAACTCATCTTT
TRDJ1	TRDV1	-	TRDD3	CALGELRKDFYWGIRGPDKLIF	TGTGCTCTTGGGGAACTTAGGAAGGATTTCTACTGGGGGATACGCGGACCCGATAAACTCATCTTT
TRDJ1	TRDV3	large	-	CASAYPPFYTDKLIF	TGTGCCTCTGCCTATCCCCCCTTTTACACCGATAAACTCATCTTT
TRDJ1	TRDV1	large	TRDD3	CALGTPIENYSGTYWGIGTDKLIF	TGTGCTCTTGGGACCCCAATAGAGAACTACAGCGGGACATACTGGGGGATAGGCACCGATAAACTCATCTTT
TRDJ2	TRDV1	large	TRDD3	CALGSKSGPPGSVLGDTGTAQLFF	TGTGCTCTTGGGTCCAAATCCGGGCCCCCCGGGTCGGTACTGGGGGATACGGGGACAGCACAACTCTTCTTT
TRDJ1	TRDV1	large	TRDD3	CALGETTSGGHPRGKLIF	TGTGCTCTTGGGGAAACTACTTCTGGGGGTCATCCCAGAGGAAAACTCATCTTT
TRDJ1	TRDV1	hyperexpanded	-	CALGELSPRNTDKLIF	TGTGCTCTTGGGGAACTTTCCCCCCGGAACACCGATAAACTCATCTTT
TRDJ1	TRDV3	hyperexpanded	TRDD3	CAFTGSGDTGTDKLIF	TGTGCCTTTACCGGCTCTGGGGATACAGGGACCGATAAACTCATCTTT
TRDJ1	TRDV3	large	TRDD3	CASPSFHSTGGYVGDKLIF	TGTGCCTCCCCTTCCTTCCACTCTACTGGGGGATACGTTGGCGATAAACTCATCTTT
TRDJ1	TRDV1	hyperexpanded	TRDD3	CALGGELSGGSEYTDKLIF	TGTGCTCTTGGGGGAGAGTTATCTGGGGGTTCTGAGTACACCGATAAACTCATCTTT
TRDJ1	TRAV38-2/DV8	medium-sized	-	CAYRSGPDSTDTPSELIF	TGTGCTTATAGGAGCGGCCCTGATTCTACCGATACCCCGTCGGAGCTCATCTTT
TRDJ1	TRDV1	large	-	CALGELRPGYHSDYTDKLIF	TGTGCTCTTGGGGAACTCCGGCCGGGCTACCACTCCGATTACACCGATAAACTCATCTTT
TRDJ1	TRDV1	large	TRDD3	CALGELTRVTGGWYTDKLIF	TGTGCTCTTGGGGAACTGACCCGGGTGACTGGGGGATGGTACACCGATAAACTCATCTTT
TRDJ1	TRDV1	large	TRDD2	CALGELGALPTNSGDTDKLIF	TGTGCTCTTGGGGAACTGGGGGCCCTTCCTACAAATTCGGGGGATACCGATAAACTCATCTTT
TRDJ1	TRAV36/DV7	-	TRDD3	CAVRLGDTGSIVSDKLIF	TGTGCTGTTCGTCTGGGGGATACGGGGAGTATAGTTTCCGATAAACTCATCTTT
TRDJ1	TRDV3	large	TRDD3	CALLGDTGRTDKLIF	TGTGCCTTGCTGGGGGATACAGGTAGAACCGATAAACTCATCTTT
TRDJ3	TRDV1	large	-	CALGELSRRKTFLQGDTFWSRQMFF	TGTGCTCTTGGGGAACTTTCTCGCCGAAAAACCTTCCTACAGGGGGATACGTTTTGGTCCCGACAGATGTTTTTC
TRDJ1	TRDV1	large	TRDD3	CALGDGKYWGHLPYTDKLIF	TGTGCTCTTGGGGATGGGAAGTACTGGGGACACCTCCCATACACCGATAAACTCATCTTT
TRDJ1	TRDV3	-	TRDD3	CAWTTGIRDKLIF	TGTGCCTGGACCACGGGGATACGCGATAAACTCATCTTT
TRDJ1	TRDV1	large	-	CALGERPWGKLIF	TGTGCTCTTGGGGAAAGGCCTTGGGGTAAACTCATCTTT
TRDJ1	TRDV1	large	TRDD3	CALGALFGSNYWGIADTDKLIF	TGTGCTCTTGGGGCCCTGTTCGGTTCTAACTACTGGGGGATAGCCGACACCGATAAACTCATCTTT
TRDJ1	TRDV2	large	TRDD3	CACDRVLLYWGFHGDKLIF	TGTGCCTGTGACCGGGTCCTCCTTTACTGGGGGTTCCACGGGGATAAACTCATCTTT
TRDJ1	TRDV3	hyperexpanded	TRDD3	CALSLLFPPSGLLGPYTDKLIF	TGTGCCTTGAGCCTTCTCTTCCCGCCGTCTGGATTACTGGGGCCTTACACCGATAAACTCATCTTT
TRDJ1	TRDV1	hyperexpanded	TRDD3	CALGELGLSGGLDTDKLIF	TGTGCTCTTGGGGAACTAGGTCTGTCTGGGGGATTAGACACCGATAAACTCATCTTT
TRDJ1	TRDV1	large	TRDD3	CALGEPRAFLMPTGGLAYFNTDKLIF	TGTGCTCTTGGGGAGCCACGGGCCTTCCTCATGCCGACTGGGGGATTAGCCTACTTTAACACCGATAAACTCATCTTT
TRDJ1	TRDV1	large	TRDD3	CALGENLSYSPYWGIPYTDKLIF	TGTGCTCTTGGGGAGAATCTTTCCTATTCTCCCTACTGGGGGATCCCATACACCGATAAACTCATCTTT
TRDJ1	TRDV1	-	TRDD3	CALGTPIENYSGTYWGISRGGLIF	TGTGCTCTTGGGACCCCAATAGAGAACTACAGCGGGACATACTGGGGGATATCTCGAGGAGGACTCATCTTT
TRDJ1	TRDV1	large	TRDD3	CALGESSLGVNGGYTDKLIF	TGTGCTCTTGGGGAATCTTCCCTCGGGGTGAATGGGGGATACACCGATAAACTCATCTTT
TRDJ1	TRDV1	-	TRDD3	CALGELSWTYWGITGTPIKPWTDKLIF	TGTGCTCTTGGGGAATTGAGTTGGACGTACTGGGGGATAACGGGTACACCGATAAAGCCCTGGACCGATAAACTCATCTTT
TRDJ3	TRDV2	-	TRDD3	CACDTWSGGYGSSWDTRQMFF	TGTGCCTGTGACACGTGGTCTGGGGGATACGGGAGCTCCTGGGACACCCGACAGATGTTTTTC
TRDJ1	TRDV1	large	-	CALVPLCLGVTKFCTRWNTDKLIF	TGTGCTCTTGTCCCCCTCTGCTTGGGGGTAACGAAGTTTTGTACTAGGTGGAACACCGATAAACTCATCTTT
TRDJ1	TRDV1	hyperexpanded	TRDD3	CALGGLGTYTDKLIF	TGTGCTCTTGGGGGACTGGGGACGTACACCGATAAACTCATCTTT
TRDJ1	TRDV1	large	TRDD3	CALGARASYWGTGDKLIF	TGTGCTCTTGGGGCACGGGCGTCCTACTGGGGGACTGGGGATAAACTCATCTTT
TRDJ1	TRDV1	large	TRDD3	CALGNTSPLRGIQDSIGIFLPPKLIF	TGTGCTCTTGGGAACACTTCCCCGTTGAGGGGGATACAAGATTCCATAGGGATCTTTCTCCCTCCTAAACTCATCTTT
TRDJ1	TRDV1	few	-	CALGELEMAFLRPGGRGQLIF	TGTGCTCTTGGGGAACTAGAGATGGCCTTCCTACGGCCTGGGGGAAGGGGACAACTCATCTTT
TRDJ1	TRDV2	large	-	CACEKSWGIHTDKLIF	TGTGCCTGTGAGAAATCCTGGGGAATCCACACCGATAAACTCATCTTT
TRDJ4	TRDV1	hyperexpanded	-	CALGERGDLPSLLGELARPLIF	TGTGCTCTTGGGGAACGGGGCGACCTTCCTAGTCTACTGGGGGAGTTGGCCAGACCCCTGATCTTT
TRDJ1	TRDV1	large	TRDD3	CALGPPSPLGDTDKLIF	TGTGCTCTTGGGCCACCTTCCCCACTGGGGGATACCGATAAACTCATCTTT
TRDJ3	TRAV29/DV5	large	TRDD3	CAASALSSPRVSGGYWSSWDTRQMFF	TGTGCAGCAAGCGCGCTGTCCTCACCCCGGGTTTCTGGGGGATATTGGAGCTCCTGGGACACCCGACAGATGTTTTTC
TRDJ1	TRDV3	large	-	CALIYRIADKLIF	TGTGCCCTCATTTACCGGATAGCCGATAAACTCATCTTT
TRDJ1	TRDV1	medium-sized	-	CALGGCRGPDKLIF	TGTGCTCTTGGGGGGTGTAGGGGGCCCGATAAACTCATCTTT
TRDJ1	TRDV2	medium-sized	-	CACDTRTFGMGPRYTDKLIF	TGTGCCTGTGACACACGGACCTTCGGAATGGGTCCGAGGTACACCGATAAACTCATCTTT
TRDJ1	TRDV1	hyperexpanded	TRDD3	CALGDGPNPGGRLYTDKLIF	TGTGCTCTTGGGGATGGGCCTAACCCTGGGGGACGCCTGTACACCGATAAACTCATCTTT
TRDJ1	TRDV1	hyperexpanded	-	CALGELARVCRGGYTDKLIF	TGTGCTCTTGGGGAACTAGCCCGTGTATGCCGGGGGGGGTACACCGATAAACTCATCTTT
TRDJ1	TRDV1	large	TRDD3	CALGELGGFSRGYTDKLIF	TGTGCTCTTGGGGAACTCGGGGGATTCTCACGAGGGTACACCGATAAACTCATCTTT
TRDJ1	TRDV1	large	TRDD3	CALGDHPIGGGLTPYTDKLIF	TGTGCTCTTGGGGACCATCCTATAGGTGGGGGACTTACCCCATACACCGATAAACTCATCTTT
TRDJ1	TRDV1	-	TRDD3	CALLPFPLLGDHTDKLIF	TGTGCTCTGCTACCTTTCCCCTTACTGGGGGATCACACCGATAAACTCATCTTT
TRDJ1	TRAV23/DV6	large	TRDD3	CATRLPLLGDTDKLIF	TGTGCAACCCGACTTCCCCTACTGGGGGATACCGATAAACTCATCTTT
TRDJ1	TRDV1	large	TRDD3	CALGDPGVLGIKYTDKLIF	TGTGCTCTTGGGGACCCGGGAGTTCTGGGGATAAAGTACACCGATAAACTCATCTTT
TRDJ3	TRDV1	large	-	CALGELVGTLHPLSSWDTRQMFF	TGTGCTCTTGGGGAATTGGTAGGGACCCTCCATCCACTAAGCTCCTGGGACACCCGACAGATGTTTTTC
TRDJ1	TRDV3	hyperexpanded	TRDD3	CAFEGDWKGDFLKASTDKLIF	TGTGCCTTTGAGGGGGATTGGAAGGGGGATTTTCTTAAGGCGTCCACCGATAAACTCATCTTT
TRDJ1	TRDV1	large	TRDD3	CALGEDPQLGDMRVELIF	TGTGCTCTTGGGGAGGATCCACAACTGGGGGATATGAGGGTCGAACTCATCTTT
TRDJ1	TRDV3	hyperexpanded	TRDD3	CAFFSKGLPTGGGPPGGYPYTDKLIF	TGTGCCTTTTTTAGTAAGGGCCTTCCTACCGGTGGTGGCCCTCCTGGGGGATACCCCTACACCGATAAACTCATCTTT
TRDJ1	TRDV1	large	TRDD3	CALGEREDWGSYTDKLIF	TGTGCTCTTGGGGAAAGGGAAGACTGGGGGTCGTACACCGATAAACTCATCTTT